A single sample gave rise to the 24 T cell receptor beta chains below, sequenced in a study of regulatory T cells in long-lasting Graves disease (dated by TCRdb to 2020 to 2022). Receptors were amplified or captured by multiplex PCR. Sequencing was performed on an Illumina HiSeq 4000. iRepertoire HTBI primers and Arm-PCR amplification of CDR3 regions were used to construct TCR beta libraries. TCRdb applied fastp at Q25 and MiXCR to the public reads, then kept only in-frame beta chains. CDR3 protein sequences are deduplicated, and each keeps its most common genes and DNA. The sample table lists fewer than 550,000 distinct CDR3 sequences, roughly 17% of them with a count of one. The top ten clones comprise under 30% of the sample. Taken with the paper, the label for time point translates to: newly diagnosed GD, antithyroid drugs for less than 3 months. For both TCR sequencing and RNA sequencing, RNA was extracted from PBMCs in TRIzol.

These data were also reused for a study on T cells in Graves' hyperthyroidism and ophthalmopathy.

The sequencing here drew on peripheral blood mononuclear cells (PBMCs), taken at new diagnosis, from a patient treated with antithyroid drugs. The receptors derive from a woman aged 18-29 years with Graves disease. Donor details come from another sample of the same person, matched by shared clones.

At least ten counts were recorded for this clonotype. The V and J genes are TRBV7-9 and TRBJ2-3; 7 positions agree with TRBD2. V dropped 0 bases and J dropped 2; count of bases not matched to a gene: 5. The CDR3 is 16 residues long. Germline-derived CDR1 and CDR2 are SEHNR and FQNEAQ (reference sequence). The CDR3 sequence: CASSLASGRLTDTQYF. The CDR3 DNA reads as TGTGCCAGCAGCTTAGCTTCCGGGAGGCTCACAGATACGCAGTATTTT.

This clonotype turned up a few times. V gene TRBV18 combines with J gene TRBJ1-6, with D unclear. The germline V gene encodes CDR1 KGHSH and CDR2 LQKENI. The CDR3 loop spans 13 amino acids. V dropped 3 bases and J dropped 9 bases, with 9 bases sitting between them. CDR3 bases: TGTGCCAGCTCACCTGACGAGGGTTCACCCCTCCACTTT. As protein: CASSPDEGSPLHF.

This clonotype showed up just a few times. J is TRBJ1-1 and V is TRBV12-3 or TRBV12-4, with TRBD1 matching over 8 bases. The V gene end was trimmed by 7 bases and the J gene end by 0 bases; junction bases not matched to a gene: 10. The CDR3 loop spans 16 amino acids. The CDR3 loop is CASNNVRGPMNTEAFF. The CDR3 coding sequence is TGTGCCAGCAACAACGTCAGGGGGCCCATGAACACTGAAGCTTTCTTT.

The sample holds a few counts of this clonotype. A much larger clone differs from this one at a single base, so this may be a read error. The chain has TRBV6-2 or TRBV6-3 and TRBJ2-3; unclear D gene. The CDR3 runs 11 residues. The V gene's germline CDR1 is MNHEY and CDR2 SVGEGT. V lost 2 bases to trimming and J lost 5 bases, with 2 bases between them. DNA for the CDR3: TGTGCCAGCAGTTACGGAGATACGCAGTATTTT. Translation: CASSYGDTQYF.

This clonotype was seen only a few times. The chain joins TRBV6-1 to TRBJ2-3; possibly TRBD1 for D (6 bases). The CDR3 is 16 amino acids. Germline assignment: CDR1 MNHNS and CDR2 SASEGT. V lost 7 bases, J lost 1 base, and 18 bases lay in between. CDR3 sequence reads: CASIQGPTVGTDTQYF. DNA for the CDR3: TGTGCCAGCATACAGGGACCAACAGTGGGCACAGATACGCAGTATTTT.

Comment on this clonotype: This sequence may be a read error, since a much larger clone differs from it by one base. This likely comes from a read error, as the CDR3 has no conserved phenylalanine or tryptophan at its end. The gene calls are TRBV4-2 and TRBJ2-7, with D possibly TRBD2 on 6 matching bases. V lost 4 bases and J lost 2, with 15 bases in between. Germline CDR1 is LGHNA and CDR2 is YNFKEQ. The CDR3 loop spans 15 amino acids. CDR3 amino acids: CASSRASEVTYEQYS. The CDR3 DNA follows: TGTGCCAGCAGCCGAGCTAGCGAAGTGACCTACGAGCAGTACTCC.

This clonotype was counted between two and nine times. The gene calls are TRBV20-1 and TRBJ2-3, with 14 bases aligning to TRBD2. The V gene's germline CDR1 is DFQATT and CDR2 SNEGSKA (reference sequence). V shed 6 bases, J shed 3 bases, and the junction held 5 bases outside the gene matches. This CDR3 is 15 amino acids long. In nucleotides, the CDR3 is TGCAGTGCGACTAGCGGGAGGGAGGGTACAGATACGCAGTATTTT. Its translation: CSATSGREGTDTQYF.

In this sample, this clonotype turned up a few times. J is TRBJ2-3 and V is TRBV4-1, with a possible D match to TRBD2 (5 bases). Germline V gene data show CDR1 as MGHRA and CDR2 as YSYEKL. Trimming shortened V by 0 bases and J by 6 bases, and 22 bases separated the two germline ends. The CDR3 spans 18 residues. The CDR3 DNA is TGCGCCAGCAGCCAAGATCTTGGGTTGGGAGCCACCCCGGATACGCAGTATTTT. It yields the protein CASSQDLGLGATPDTQYF.

There are many counts of this clonotype. The chain combines TRBV7-8 with TRBJ2-7; 11 bases fit TRBD2. The CDR3 runs to 15 residues. Germline V gene sequence: CDR1 SGHVS, CDR2 FQNEAQ. Trimming cost V 5 bases and J 2 bases; bases outside gene matches: 5. This CDR3 reads CASSVSGRATYEQYF. In DNA form, the CDR3 reads TGTGCCAGCAGCGTTAGCGGGAGGGCCACCTACGAGCAGTACTTC.

This clonotype appeared many times. V is TRBV13 and J is TRBJ2-1; D remains unclear. Trimming took off 5 bases at V and 8 bases at J, with 22 bases between the two ends. CDR1 and CDR2 from the germline V gene are PRHDT and FYEKMQ (reference sequence). The CDR3 contains 16 residues. CDR3 residues: CASSGRRVGVNDEQFF. In DNA, the CDR3 is TGTGCCAGCAGCGGTCGAAGGGTTGGGGTAAACGATGAGCAGTTCTTC. The full variable domain, completed using reference TRBV13 and TRBJ2-1, is AAGVIQSPRHLIKEKRETATLKCYPIPRHDTVYWYQQGPGQDPQFLISFYEKMQSDKGSIPDRFSAQQFSDYHSELNMSSLELGDSALYFCASSGRRVGVNDEQFFGPGTRLTVL.

In its sample, this clonotype was seen many times. The chain carries TRBV18 and TRBJ1-1, with TRBD1 as a possible D gene (5 bases). CDR1 is KGHSH, CDR2 LQKENI, per germline. The V gene lost 3 bases and the J gene lost 11 bases, with 16 bases spanning the gap. The CDR3 runs to 13 residues. The CDR3 coding sequence is TGTGCCAGCTCACCGGCCGGGGGAGGCAGGGCTTTCTTT. Translated: CASSPAGGGRAFF.

This clonotype was found many times. The chain combines TRBV5-6 with TRBJ1-5, with D possibly TRBD1 on 5 matching bases. Trimming shortened V by 0 bases and J by 9 bases, and 25 bases separated the two germline ends. CDR3 length: 18 residues. Germline V lookup: CDR1 SGHDT, CDR2 YYEEEE. The CDR3 spells CASSLGLSGSGREGPQHF. The CDR3 coding sequence is TGTGCCAGCAGCTTGGGGTTGTCGGGCAGCGGCAGGGAGGGGCCCCAGCATTTT.

This clonotype appeared many times. This chain connects TRBV7-3 to TRBJ2-1, with 11 bases lining up with TRBD2. V was pared by 5 bases and J by 4 bases, with 1 base of the junction left unmatched. The CDR3 extends over 14 amino acids. Germline lookup yields CDR1 SGHTA and CDR2 FQGTGA. CDR3 coding DNA: TGTGCCAGCAGCGCTAGCGGGAGGTACAATGAGCAGTTCTTC. Translation: CASSASGRYNEQFF.

The chain employs TRBV2 and TRBJ2-3; 12 positions agree with TRBD2. The DNA end favors TRBJ2-1, so the J call may be wrong. The CDR3 loop spans 19 amino acids. The germline CDR1 and CDR2 sequences are SNHLY and FYNNEI. This CDR3 is CASRTTPGTSGLITYEQFF. The CDR3 region has the DNA TGTGCCAGCAGAACGACGCCCGGGACTAGCGGGTTGATAACCTACGAGCAGTTCTTC.

This clonotype was recorded many times. V gene TRBV7-2 combines with J gene TRBJ2-3; 7 nucleotides align to TRBD2. Losses at the gene ends were 5 bases for V and 1 base for J; bases not matched to a gene: 9. CDR3 length: 16 residues. Germline CDR1 is SGHTA and CDR2 is FQGNSA. In nucleotides, the CDR3 is TGTGCCAGCAGCAGAGAGGTAACTAGCGGCACAGATACGCAGTATTTT. This sequence encodes CASSREVTSGTDTQYF.

This clonotype was seen only a few times. The V and J genes are TRBV13 and TRBJ2-1; TRBD1 matches at 7 bases. The ends lost 4 bases at V and 9 bases at J; junction bases unmatched: 9. Germline CDR1 is PRHDT and CDR2 is FYEKMQ (reference sequence). The CDR3 is 14 amino acids. CDR3 in amino acids: CASSSSRQGGEQFF. The DNA of the CDR3 is TGTGCCAGCAGCTCGTCCAGACAGGGCGGTGAGCAGTTCTTC.

In this sample, this clonotype turned up many times. V usage is TRBV7-3 and J usage is TRBJ2-2, with D possibly TRBD2 on 5 matching bases. The V gene lost 6 bases and the J gene lost 5 bases, with 10 bases spanning the gap. The CDR3 has 13 amino acids. Germline V gene sequence: CDR1 SGHTA, CDR2 FQGTGA. The CDR3 DNA reads TGTGCCAGCAGACAGAGGGAAACCGGGGAGCTGTTTTTT. Its protein product is CASRQRETGELFF. Filled out from reference TRBV7-3 and TRBJ2-2, the complete variable domain reads GAGVSQTPSNKVTEKGKYVELRCDPISGHTALYWYRQSLGQGPEFLIYFQGTGAADDSGLPNDRFFAVRPEGSVSTLKIQRTERGDSAVYLCASRQRETGELFFGEGSRLTVL.

The chain employs TRBV20-1 and TRBJ2-1, with 11 bases lining up with TRBD2. The CDR3 is made up of 16 amino acids. V was pared by 1 base and J by 8 bases, with 10 bases of the junction left unmatched. CDR1 and CDR2 from the germline V gene are DFQATT and SNEGSKA (reference sequence). The CDR3 region is CSARATLAGGQHEQFF. The CDR3 DNA reads TGCAGTGCTAGAGCGACGTTAGCGGGAGGGCAGCATGAGCAGTTCTTC.

This clonotype was seen repeatedly, ten times or more. V is TRBV11-2 and J is TRBJ2-7, with a tentative D call TRBD1 (6 bases). There are 15 residues in the CDR3. Germline CDR1 and CDR2: SGHAT and FQNNGV. The V end was cut by 1 base, the J end by 7 bases, with 17 bases between. CDR3 coding DNA: TGTGCCAGCAGCTTAGTAAACAGGGAGCAACTAGAGCAGTACTTC. Translation gives CASSLVNREQLEQYF.

V gene TRBV7-2 combines with J gene TRBJ2-7; D might be TRBD2 (5 bases). The germline V gene encodes CDR1 SGHTA and CDR2 FQGNSA. The CDR3 has 14 amino acids. Trimming shortened V by 5 bases and J by 0 bases, and 11 bases separated the two germline ends. CDR3 DNA sequence: TGTGCCAGCAGCCAGGACTTCTACTCCTACGAGCAGTACTTC. This codes for CASSQDFYSYEQYF.

This clonotype was recorded many times. The rearrangement uses TRBV30 and TRBJ1-1; D uncertain. The CDR3 is 15 residues long. Germline V gene lookup returns CDR1 GTSNPN and CDR2 SVGIG (reference sequence). Trimming shortened V by 4 bases and J by 1 base, and 16 bases separated the two germline ends. In DNA form, the CDR3 reads TGTGCCTGGAAGGTCCATTATAAAAGGAACACTGAAGCTTTCTTT. Amino acids: CAWKVHYKRNTEAFF.

The CDR3 region is CSARDGGQPQHF. The CDR3 DNA follows: TGCAGTGCTAGAGATGGGGGTCAGCCCCAGCATTTT. The rearrangement joins TRBV20-1 to TRBJ1-5; D possibly corresponds to TRBD1 (5 bases). This CDR3 spans 12 amino acids. Germline CDR1 is DFQATT and CDR2 is SNEGSKA (reference sequence). V was clipped by 0 bases and J by 6 bases, with 6 bases between them.

The chain has TRBV4-3 and TRBJ2-7; 9 bases agree with TRBD1. V was clipped by 0 bases and J by 6 bases; unmatched bases: 6. This CDR3 is built from 15 residues. Germline V gene sequence: CDR1 LGHNA, CDR2 YSLEER. DNA of the CDR3: TGCGCCAGCAGCCAAGATTACAGGGGGCTTCTCGAGCAGTACTTC. Its protein is CASSQDYRGLLEQYF.

This clonotype has just a few counts. The chain is built from TRBV6-1 and TRBJ1-5; maybe TRBD1 (6 bases). V was trimmed by 4 bases and J by 5 bases, leaving 15 bases between them. The CDR3 is 15 amino acids. CDR1 and CDR2 from the germline V gene are MNHNS and SASEGT. The CDR3 DNA is TGTGCCAGCAGTGCTTTGACAGGAGGCCATCAGCCCCAGCATTTT. Amino acids: CASSALTGGHQPQHF.